Sequencing of this T cell receptor beta chain was carried out in a study of human T cells and chemical hapten exposure. Study-wide background: Investigators sensitized around 2 cm by around 2 cm of upper inner arm skin with 2% DPC. Patch tests applied 0.01% DPC to the upper back, read at 6 days. Notes on the study in general: TCRs above 1 in 1000 frequency did not change with DPC sensitization.

The CDR3 consists of 13 residues. V lost 5 bases to trimming and J lost 6 bases, with 14 bases between them. Looked up from germline, CDR1 is SGHTA and CDR2 is FQGTGA. The time point: patch test 2, 6 weeks after DPC sensitization. Treatment of the sample: therapeutic diphenylcyclopropenone sensitization with weekly scalp DPC. A single record per CDR3 protein comes from TCRdb applying MiXCR to the RACE reads. The repertoire holds 35,000 to 45,000 distinct CDR3 sequences, with more than 8.5% as singletons. This clonotype was observed many times. Its cognate antigen is unknown. Specimen: whole blood, collected in connection with sensitization to the hapten diphenylcyclopropenone (DPC). This sequence joins TRBV7-3 and TRBJ2-7, with a tentative D call TRBD2 (5 bases). The sequence came from a woman in her thirties or forties with alopecia areata. Some clones in this sample may be carry-over from other donors' samples. Written as DNA, the CDR3 is TGTGCCAGCAGCAATAACCTAGCACGCGAGCAGTACTTC. Translating it yields CASSNNLAREQYF. Full variable domain (rest looked up from reference TRBV7-3 and TRBJ2-7): GAGVSQTPSNKVTEKGKYVELRCDPISGHTALYWYRQSLGQGPEFLIYFQGTGAADDSGLPNDRFFAVRPEGSVSTLKIQRTERGDSAVYLCASSNNLAREQYFGPGTRLTVT.